The clone carrying this TCR beta chain was observed a handful of times. The data originate from a study of blood T cells in healthy people across ages. Combining a sample-barcoded 5' primer with a J-beta primer mix, a second PCR ran for roughly 6 to 12 cycles. Each single sample gave us at least 3 million CDR3-containing paired-end reads. TCRdb fed the 5' RACE reads into MiXCR, producing one record per CDR3 protein. The table has 1 million or so distinct CDR3 sequences, more than 40% seen once. The study isolated at least 6.5 million PBMCs from each sample. Germline V lookup: CDR1 SGHDN, CDR2 FVKESK. Trimming pared 0 bases from V and 10 bases from J, leaving 13 bases between. The CDR3 is made up of 14 amino acids.

The specimen sequenced was blood. The chain couples TRBV14 to TRBJ2-1; D gene ambiguous. The TCR originated in a woman aged 55 to 70 in good health. The CDR3 is CASSQDYGRREQFF. CDR3 nucleotide sequence: TGTGCCAGCAGCCAAGATTACGGTAGGCGCGAGCAGTTCTTC.